This record covers a single TCR beta chain. Its antigen is not identified. Expressed TCRB transcripts were sequenced because the isolated RNA had all been reverse transcribed beforehand. Sequencing was performed with immunoSEQ multiplex PCR; in TCRdb, only in-frame clones are kept and a portion is missing. The sample lists tens of thousands of clones, around a third occurring once. This CDR3 has 16 residues. Looked up from germline, CDR1 is SGHAT and CDR2 is FQNNGV. The ends lost 6 bases at V and 3 bases at J; junction bases unmatched: 13. The sample belongs to a study of beta chain features in type 1 diabetes. Study-wide points: Significant though moderate, a shortening of TCRB CDR3s appeared in all four CD4+ subsets of Type 1 diabetes patients. PCR might favor shorter templates, but any such skew would affect patients and controls equally.

This chain joins TRBV11-2 and TRBJ2-7; 8 bases match TRBD2. This clonotype was sampled from a woman aged 18-35 years in good health. The sequencing sample was made of stem cell memory CD4+ T cells from blood. The CDR3: CASSPDSTSGSYEQYF. In DNA form, the CDR3 reads TGTGCCAGCAGTCCAGATAGCACTAGCGGTAGCTACGAGCAGTACTTC.